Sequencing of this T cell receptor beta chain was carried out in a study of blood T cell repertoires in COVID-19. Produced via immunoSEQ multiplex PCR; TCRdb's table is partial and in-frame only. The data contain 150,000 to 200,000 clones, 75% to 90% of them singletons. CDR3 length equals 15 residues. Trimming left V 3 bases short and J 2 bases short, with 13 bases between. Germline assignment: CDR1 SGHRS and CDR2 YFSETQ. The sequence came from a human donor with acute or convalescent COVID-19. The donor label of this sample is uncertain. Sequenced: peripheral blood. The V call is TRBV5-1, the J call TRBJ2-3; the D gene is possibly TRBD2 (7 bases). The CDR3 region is CASSSRGANTDTQYF. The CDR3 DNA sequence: TGCGCCAGCAGCTCCCGGGGGGCCAACACAGATACGCAGTATTTT.